This section outlines one TCR beta chain sequence together with its context. This clonotype was seen a handful of times. Its recognized antigen is unknown. Base qualities were left out, and no much larger clone turns up one base away. This record belongs to a study of human T cells and chemical hapten exposure (dated by TCRdb to 2020 to 2022). With regard to the full study: For sensitization, 2% DPC in acetone was applied to a roughly 2 cm by roughly 2 cm area of upper inner arm skin. Throughout the roughly 25-week study period, patients were also given weekly therapeutic DPC doses on the scalp. For TCR sequencing, blood came from 25 to 35 alopecia patients at anywhere from one to four time points (pre-sensitization, 2, 6 and 24 weeks). Blood samples were taken from patients before sensitization (week 0) and at 2, 6 and about 24 weeks after DPC sensitization. Libraries were combined into a pool for sequencing, and differences in TCR yield between samples came mainly from small differences in library volumes within the pool. This study followed changes in the peripheral blood TCR repertoire in vivo during primary and secondary sensitization of alopecia patients to the hapten diphenylcyclopropenone (DPC). Patch tests used Finn chambers with 0.01% DPC on the upper back, scored after 6 days by International Contact Dermatitis Research Group standards. Alopecia areata with under or over 50% scalp involvement, alopecia totalis and alopecia universalis were represented in the patient cohort, which was mostly female.

What this sample's time point label stands for: patch test 1, 2 weeks after DPC sensitization. Interpreted using the paper, the treatment or condition label stands for: therapeutic diphenylcyclopropenone sensitization with weekly scalp DPC. At every patch-test visit, the blood draw took place before the patch test was put on. To be eligible, patients had to be aged 18 to 70, diagnosed with alopecia and judged suitable for DPC therapy, while pregnant patients were excluded. Total RNA was extracted from unfractionated whole blood collected in Tempus Blood RNA tubes. Germline trimming: 2 bases from V, 4 bases from J; junction bases outside gene matches: 5. In the germline V gene, CDR1 corresponds to SGHTA and CDR2 to FQGNSA. There are 16 amino acids in the CDR3, from cysteine to phenylalanine inclusive. Here the CDR3 DNA is all that survives: 48 bases in frame from base 1. What the study reported, not specific to this receptor: DPC sensitization did not change how many TCRs were above 1 in 1000 frequency, and no evidence was found of alterations in global repertoire structure. Because all patients had alopecia, a presumed autoimmune disease, the immune response of the patients might differ from that of healthy individuals. Compared with pre-sensitization or healthy control sets, expanded TCRs formed significantly more large CDR3 similarity clusters, which is consistent with antigen-driven responses. Patch test score correlated positively with the number of PT1 expanded TCRs, reaching significance at thresholds 8, 16 and 32 but not at 4. Repeated subsampling changed both the strength of the expansion versus patch-test correlation and the threshold at which the correlation became significant.

Receptor libraries were prepared by RACE. Sequencing was performed on a NextSeq 500. During library preparation, unique molecular identifiers were attached to individual cDNA molecules so that TCRs could be counted quantitatively and reproducibly. Each blood RNA sample was used to sequence both TCR alpha and TCR beta chains. Processing in the source paper ran as follows. The median number of TCRs per sample was some 100,000, ranging from about 23,224 to 750,000. The Decombinator software suite was used to annotate the V, J and CDR3 of the TCR reads. For PS versus PT1 abundance plots, all samples were subsampled to the same number of TCRs (28,000). TCRs were defined as expanded if absent before sensitization and observed at least eight times at the 2-week time point. The raw public reads went through TCRdb reprocessing: fastp at Q25, MiXCR clone calling, in-frame beta chains kept. Entries that share a CDR3 protein sequence are merged under the most common genes and DNA. The V and J calls and clone size are TCRdb's, not the authors'. This sample gives 75,000 to 100,000 distinct CDR3 sequences in total; more than 9% of them show up just once. The ten largest account for roughly 2.4% of the sample.

This sequence was found in a man between 35 and 55 years old with alopecia areata. Some clones in this sample may be carry-over from other donors' samples. The receptor chain draws on TRBV7-2 and TRBJ2-3; 11 central bases correspond to TRBD2. The sequences come from whole blood, collected in connection with sensitization to the hapten diphenylcyclopropenone (DPC). The CDR3 sequence is CASSLRTSGSSDTQYF. The sequenced DNA is TGTGCCAGCAGCTTACGAACTAGCGGGAGTTCAGATACGCAGTATTTT. Supplemented by the reference TRBV7-2 and TRBJ2-3 proteins around the CDR3, the complete variable domain is GAGVSQSPSNKVTEKGKDVELRCDPISGHTALYWYRQSLGQGLEFLIYFQGNSAPDKSGLPSDRFSAERTGGSVSTLTIQRTQQEDSAVYLCASSLRTSGSSDTQYFGPGTRLTVL.